This is a list of T cell receptor beta chains from one sample in a study of monozygotic twins with inflammatory bowel disease. Following a re-call of the 5' RACE reads, TCRdb has one entry per CDR3 protein and lacks DNA. The ten most abundant clones cover 2% to 2.5% of a sample with about 450,000 distinct CDR3 sequences. Sample: blood. The receptors stem from a human donor with ulcerative colitis or Crohn's disease, or a healthy co-twin of an affected twin (not recorded which). Each CDR3 is given with its conserved first and last residue.

>TRBV12-3/TRBV12-4|TRBJ2-3
CASSRGLAGGLKDTQYF
>TRBV25-1|TRBJ1-6
CASRTDRNSPLHF
>TRBV2|TRBJ2-5
CASSDSGTQYF
>TRBV12-3/TRBV12-4|TRBJ2-1
CASSLPPRNEQFF
>TRBV6-5|TRBJ2-7
CASSYPPTPSAYEQYF
>TRBV7-2|TRBJ1-1
CASSGGQPGGNTEAFF
>TRBV20-1|TRBJ1-1
CSAAQGGRATEAFF
>TRBV7-2|TRBJ2-1
CASRKGLAGDKQFF
>TRBV6-2/TRBV6-3|TRBJ2-6
CASSREGTLTSSSGANVLTF
>TRBV28|TRBJ2-7
CASSKRVPTGDTYEQYF
>TRBV7-3|TRBJ2-6
CASSLAGGSSGANVLTF
>TRBV11-2|TRBJ2-1
CASSLSQGRGDEQFF
>TRBV10-3|TRBJ2-1
CAISSGDEQFF
>TRBV6-5|TRBJ1-5
CASSGSSGQPQHF
>TRBV5-6|TRBJ1-5
CASSSSDGFSNQPQHF
>TRBV12-3/TRBV12-4|TRBJ2-3
CASASGTEDTQYF
>TRBV7-2|TRBJ1-2
CASSFPGQGFGGYTF
>TRBV2|TRBJ2-3
CASSKQGVTSTDTQYF
>TRBV20-1|TRBJ2-3
CSASSTGTDTQYF
>TRBV5-1|TRBJ2-2
CASSLVSNTGELFF
>TRBV30|TRBJ2-5
CAWSVGVEGETQYF
>TRBV7-3|TRBJ2-1
CASSRGRRENNEQFF
>TRBV20-1|TRBJ2-1
CSARDYRREGSYNEQFF
>TRBV4-1|TRBJ2-1
CASSQWTGGDEQFF
>TRBV18|TRBJ2-7
CASSPSIGQGASEQYF
>TRBV10-3|TRBJ2-1
CAISHSSSYNEQFF
>TRBV28|TRBJ1-5
CASSRNQPQHF
>TRBV5-1|TRBJ1-1
CASSLATGEGNTEAFF
>TRBV10-3|TRBJ1-5
CAIRGALNQPQHF
>TRBV7-9|TRBJ1-1
CASSPLGGGIGHTEAFF
>TRBV19|TRBJ1-1
CASSIREGGTEAFF
>TRBV5-6|TRBJ2-7
CASSSAVNEQYF
>TRBV5-1|TRBJ2-6
CASCPEISGANVLTF
>TRBV7-2|TRBJ1-2
CASSPRQGYGYTF
>TRBV27|TRBJ1-3
CASSELSNGKDTIYF
>TRBV20-1|TRBJ2-1
CSASLSGGEQFF
>TRBV5-1|TRBJ2-2
CASSSDSGVNTGELFF
>TRBV20-1|TRBJ1-2
CSARDRPGGGYGYTF
>TRBV6-2/TRBV6-3|TRBJ2-3
CASSPLALRTDTQYF
>TRBV13|TRBJ1-2
CASSLIPPGTANYGYTF